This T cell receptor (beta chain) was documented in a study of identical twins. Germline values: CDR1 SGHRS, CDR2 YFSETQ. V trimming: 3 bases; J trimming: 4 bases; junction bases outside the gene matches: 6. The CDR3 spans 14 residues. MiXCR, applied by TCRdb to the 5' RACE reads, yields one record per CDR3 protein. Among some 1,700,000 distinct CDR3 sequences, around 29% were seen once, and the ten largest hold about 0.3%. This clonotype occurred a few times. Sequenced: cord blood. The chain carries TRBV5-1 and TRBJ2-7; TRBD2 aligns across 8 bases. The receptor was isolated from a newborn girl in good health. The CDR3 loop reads CASSSGLVGYEQYF. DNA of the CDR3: TGCGCCAGCAGCTCGGGACTAGTGGGGTACGAGCAGTACTTC. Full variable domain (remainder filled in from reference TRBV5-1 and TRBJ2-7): KAGVTQTPRYLIKTRGQQVTLSCSPISGHRSVSWYQQTPGQGLQFLFEYFSETQRNKGNFPGRFSGRQFSNSRSEMNVSTLELGDSALYLCASSSGLVGYEQYFGPGTRLTVT.